A selection of T cell receptor beta chains follows, all from one sample in a study of T cells in Graves' hyperthyroidism and ophthalmopathy. TCRdb reanalysed the multiplex PCR reads using MiXCR and keeps one entry per CDR3 protein. Of 700,000 to 850,000 distinct CDR3 sequences listed, about a third are singletons. Sample: blood. These TCRs come from a woman in her thirties or forties with Graves' hyperthyroidism. Each CDR3 is given with its conserved first and last residue. Fields, in order: clone size, J gene, V gene, D gene, CDR3 protein, CDR3 DNA. D genes are given only for firm matches. Clone size is shown for a subset of rows, as once, few, many or a class of expanded clone.

>-|TRBJ2-2|TRBV2|-
CASSYSLPGRRRDGELFF
TGTGCCAGCAGTTACTCGCTACCGGGAAGACGGCGGGACGGGGAGCTGTTTTTT
>many|TRBJ2-5|TRBV12-3/TRBV12-4|TRBD1
CASWTGGFLSQYF
TGTGCCAGCTGGACAGGGGGGTTCTTGTCCCAGTACTTC
>few|TRBJ1-2|TRBV20-1|-
CSARVGYTF
TGCAGTGCTAGAGTTGGTTACACCTTC
>many|TRBJ1-2|TRBV10-3|-
CAISRPFTSNYGYTF
TGTGCCATCAGCCGCCCTTTCACTTCTAACTATGGCTACACCTTC
>-|TRBJ1-5|TRBV7-7|-
CASSSWGDQETQHF
TGTGCTAGCAGCTCGTGGGGTGACCAAGAGACCCAGCATTTT
>-|TRBJ1-1|TRBV28|-
CASSSPTYLNTEAFF
TGTGCCAGCAGTTCCCCCACTTATCTGAACACTGAAGCTTTCTTT
>-|TRBJ1-6|TRBV6-6|TRBD1
CASRLGQGANSSLHF
TGTGCCAGCAGACTGGGACAGGGTGCTAATTCATCCCTCCACTTT
>-|TRBJ1-1|TRBV6-5|-
CASSYSWKMNTEAFF
TGTGCCAGCAGTTACTCGTGGAAAATGAACACTGAAGCTTTCTTT
>-|TRBJ1-6|TRBV20-1|-
CSARGGILKGPLHF
TGCAGTGCTAGGGGGGGGATTCTTAAAGGGCCCCTCCACTTT
>-|TRBJ1-1|TRBV11-2|-
CAGSSITSDGDTEAFF
TGTGCCGGCAGCTCGATCACCTCAGACGGGGACACTGAAGCTTTCTTT
>few|TRBJ2-5|TRBV20-1|TRBD2
CSARWRAGKETQYF
TGCAGTGCTAGGTGGCGAGCGGGGAAAGAGACCCAGTACTTC
>few|TRBJ2-7|TRBV7-9|-
CASSFREGGEQYF
TGTGCCAGCAGCTTCCGTGAAGGTGGGGAGCAGTACTTC
>many|TRBJ2-5|TRBV29-1|-
CSVDDKQETQYF
TGCAGCGTTGACGACAAGCAAGAGACCCAGTACTTC
>-|TRBJ1-1|TRBV19|-
CASSKNAIGVNTEAFF
TGTGCCAGTAGCAAAAATGCCATAGGCGTGAACACTGAAGCTTTCTTT
>-|TRBJ1-5|TRBV12-3/TRBV12-4|-
CASNNGHPGQPQHF
TGTGCCAGCAATAACGGACACCCAGGCCAGCCCCAGCATTTT
>many|TRBJ1-1|TRBV7-9|-
CASSRGDRNTEAFF
TGTGCCAGCAGCAGGGGTGACAGGAACACTGAAGCTTTCTTT
>few|TRBJ1-6|TRBV13|-
CASSLEGGRNSPLHF
TGTGCCAGCAGCTTAGAGGGGGGCCGAAATTCACCCCTCCACTTT
>-|TRBJ1-5|TRBV7-9|-
CASSQADRNQPQHF
TGTGCCAGCAGCCAAGCGGACCGCAATCAGCCCCAGCATTTT
>many|TRBJ2-2|TRBV10-3|-
CASSGVTGELFF
TGTGCCAGCAGTGGGGTGACCGGGGAGCTGTTTTTT
>-|TRBJ1-5|TRBV7-9|TRBD1
CASSLRQGEQPQHF
TGTGCCAGCAGCTTAAGACAGGGGGAACAGCCCCAGCATTTT
>many|TRBJ1-1|TRBV2|-
CASKEQGLNTEAFF
TGTGCCAGCAAAGAACAGGGTCTGAACACTGAAGCTTTCTTT
>-|TRBJ2-7|TRBV29-1|-
CSVGGLHSYEQYF
TGCAGCGTCGGGGGACTCCACTCCTACGAGCAGTACTTC
>-|TRBJ2-5|TRBV20-1|-
CSASEGARDQPQYF
TGCAGTGCTAGCGAGGGGGCGCGGGATCAGCCCCAGTACTTC
>-|TRBJ2-2|TRBV4-3|-
CASSQDRAYTGELFF
TGCGCCAGCAGCCAAGACAGGGCGTACACCGGGGAGCTGTTTTTT
>few|TRBJ2-5|TRBV12-3/TRBV12-4|TRBD1
CASSLRGGPQGDQYF
TGTGCCAGCAGTTTAAGGGGCGGCCCGCAGGGGGACCAGTACTTC
>-|TRBJ2-5|TRBV19|-
CASSIDAQETQYF
TGTGCCAGTAGTATAGACGCACAAGAGACCCAGTACTTC
>-|TRBJ2-2|TRBV20-1|TRBD2
CSARPVAGGGELFF
TGCAGTGCTAGACCCGTAGCGGGGGGCGGGGAGCTGTTTTTT
>-|TRBJ2-5|TRBV7-9|TRBD2
CAWGGGSQETQYF
TGTGCCTGGGGGGGGGGGAGCCAAGAGACCCAGTACTTC
>-|TRBJ2-7|TRBV7-9|-
CAWSTHSEQYF
TGTGCCTGGAGTACCCATAGTGAGCAGTACTTC
>-|TRBJ1-3|TRBV7-9|-
CASGENGGNTIYF
TGTGCCAGCGGCGAGAACGGTGGAAACACCATATATTTT
>-|TRBJ1-6|TRBV30|-
CAWSPGRGHSPLHF
TGTGCCTGGAGCCCGGGACGGGGTCATTCACCCCTCCACTTT
>-|TRBJ2-3|TRBV12-3/TRBV12-4|-
CASSLRVTADTQYF
TGTGCCAGCAGTTTGAGGGTGACGGCAGATACGCAGTATTTT
>many|TRBJ1-2|TRBV19|-
CASRTTGTYGYTF
TGTGCCAGTAGGACGACAGGAACCTATGGCTACACCTTC
>-|TRBJ1-1|TRBV15|-
CATSSLLVNTEAFF
TGTGCCACCAGCAGCTTGTTGGTGAACACTGAAGCTTTCTTT